One sample yielded the 18 T cell receptor beta chains listed below, sequenced in a study of prognosis after radiotherapy for stage I lung cancer. Using two-round multiplex PCR, the authors amplified TCR beta CDR3 from genomic DNA. Round one of PCR was performed, and it used primers specific to each TRBV and TRBJ gene. TCRdb itself ran the multiplex PCR reads through MiXCR, one entry per CDR3 protein. The sample shows about 51,000 distinct CDR3 sequences, roughly 36% of them seen only once. The sample here was PBMCs, taken before or after stereotactic body radiation therapy (not recorded which). These receptors were obtained from a donor over 45 with non-small cell lung cancer.

This clonotype was seen repeatedly, ten times or more. The genes are TRBV6-2 or TRBV6-3 and TRBJ2-5; 11 bases fit TRBD2. CDR1 is MNHEY, CDR2 SVGEGT, per germline. V dropped 2 bases and J dropped 5; count of bases not matched to a gene: 7. The CDR3 totals 16 residues. The CDR3 nucleotides are TGTGCCAGCAGTTACCCCTTTAGCGGGAGGGCGGAGACCCAGTACTTC. Translated, it gives CASSYPFSGRAETQYF.

This clonotype was detected once. The chain is built from TRBV7-2 and TRBJ2-3; 13 bases are shared with TRBD2. The CDR3 is 16 amino acids. Germline CDR1 and CDR2: SGHTA and FQGNSA. The J segment lost 2 bases and the V segment lost 4 bases, leaving 3 bases of the junction unmatched. CDR3: CASSCGLAGVTDTQYF. The CDR3 DNA reads TGTGCCAGCAGCTGTGGACTAGCGGGAGTCACAGATACGCAGTATTTT.

There are many counts of this clonotype. J is TRBJ2-5 and V is TRBV4-3; 8 bases are a match to TRBD2. Germline CDR1 reads LGHNA; CDR2 reads YSLEER. This CDR3 spans 15 amino acids. V shed 0 bases and J 4 bases; nucleotides not matched to a gene: 4. The CDR3 here is CASSQDGLAGETQYF. The DNA for the CDR3 is TGCGCCAGCAGCCAAGACGGGCTAGCGGGAGAGACCCAGTACTTC.

In the case of this clonotype: This likely traces to a read error, being one base from a far larger clone. This chain links TRBV28 with TRBJ2-2; a weak D match, TRBD1 (6 bases). The germline V gene encodes CDR1 MDHEN and CDR2 SYDVKM. The CDR3 extends over 16 amino acids. As DNA, the CDR3 is TGTGCCAGCAGTGACTCCGGACAGCGGAACATCGGGGAGCTGTTTTTT. Translation: CASSDSGQRNIGELFF.

At least ten counts were recorded for this clonotype. V usage is TRBV5-1 and J usage is TRBJ2-7; D remains ambiguous. CDR1 SGHRS and CDR2 YFSETQ come from the germline V gene. This CDR3 has 13 residues. The V and J ends lost 3 bases and 4 bases respectively, with 11 bases between them. CDR3 in amino acids: CASSSRLGYEQYF. The CDR3 region has the DNA TGCGCCAGCAGCTCACGACTGGGGTACGAGCAGTACTTC.

This clonotype was found many times. The V call is TRBV10-3, the J call TRBJ2-5, with TRBD1 identical over 10 bases. With V trimmed by 3 bases and J by 6 bases, 10 bases remained unmatched. The V gene's germline CDR1 is ENHRY and CDR2 SYGVKD. The CDR3 is made up of 16 amino acids. Here the CDR3 reads CAISDSGTGDLQTQYF. CDR3 sequence (DNA): TGTGCCATCAGTGACTCCGGGACAGGGGATTTACAGACCCAGTACTTC.

Concerning this clonotype: This is likely an artifact of a read error, given a far larger clone one base away. The chain links TRBV6-9 to TRBJ2-7, with 7 bases identical to TRBD2. The ends lost 3 bases at V and 3 bases at J; junction bases unmatched: 14. Germline V gene lookup returns CDR1 MNHGY and CDR2 SVAAGI. The CDR3 consists of 17 residues. The CDR3 is CASSYDGTIGGHYEQYF. Written as DNA, the CDR3 is TGTGCCAGCAGTTACGACGGGACTATCGGGGGTCACTACGAGCAGTACTTC.

On this clonotype: A clone one base away is much larger, so this may be a read error. The J gene is TRBJ1-3, the V gene TRBV29-1; D is unclear. Germline-derived CDR1 and CDR2 are SQVTM and ANQGSEA. CDR3 size: 12 residues. Trimming took off 7 bases at V and 0 bases at J, with 7 bases between the two ends. Here the CDR3 reads CSAVPSGNTIYF. CDR3 DNA: TGCAGCGCGGTCCCCTCTGGAAACACCATATATTTT.

This clonotype came up many times. The genes are TRBV4-1 and TRBJ2-5; the D is unclear. Trimming removed 4 bases from V and 5 bases from J, with 11 bases in between. CDR1 is MGHRA and CDR2 is YSYEKL in the germline V gene. The CDR3 covers 13 residues. DNA for the CDR3: TGCGCCAGCAGCCGACTTCTAGGGGAGACCCAGTACTTC. This sequence encodes CASSRLLGETQYF.

This clonotype has a handful of counts. The rearrangement uses TRBV20-1 and TRBJ2-5, with 7 positions matching TRBD1. The CDR3 has 14 residues. CDR1 and CDR2 (germline): DFQATT, SNEGSKA (reference sequence). J gave up 4 bases and V 6 bases, and 11 bases lay outside the gene matches. The CDR3 DNA reads as TGCAGTGCCCCACGACAGGGAGTGGTAGAGACCCAGTACTTC. This codes for CSAPRQGVVETQYF.

In this sample, this clonotype turned up many times. The CDR3 region is CASSLAGGQGAGYGYTF. Here the CDR3 DNA reads TGTGCCAGCAGCTTAGCTGGCGGACAGGGGGCCGGCTATGGCTACACCTTC. The chain has TRBV7-9 and TRBJ1-2; TRBD1 matches at 11 bases. Germline lookup yields CDR1 SEHNR and CDR2 FQNEAQ (reference sequence). V shed 0 bases, J shed 4 bases, and the junction held 7 bases outside the gene matches. The CDR3 extends over 17 amino acids.

The chain couples TRBV7-2 to TRBJ1-2; no reliable D call. V lost 7 bases to trimming and J lost 4 bases, with 16 bases between them. This CDR3 is 14 amino acids long. Germline CDR1 is SGHTA and CDR2 is FQGNSA. CDR3 residues: CASTITPHLYGYTF. The CDR3 DNA follows: TGTGCCAGCACCATCACTCCCCATCTCTATGGCTACACCTTC.

There are many counts of this clonotype. The rearrangement joins TRBV5-1 to TRBJ2-7, with D possibly matching TRBD1 (7 bases). This CDR3 region has 17 residues. Germline V gene data show CDR1 as SGHRS and CDR2 as YFSETQ. Trimming took 4 bases from V and 6 from J, leaving 26 bases between them. The CDR3, as DNA: TGCGCCAGCAGCCCACGGGAACGGGAGATTCAGGGGGGCGAGCAGTACTTC. Protein: CASSPREREIQGGEQYF.

This clonotype was seen at least ten times. The gene calls are TRBV5-4 and TRBJ2-2; D gene ambiguous. The V gene's germline CDR1 is SGHNT and CDR2 YYREEE (reference sequence). This CDR3 has 15 residues. Trimming cost V 4 bases and J 9 bases, with 19 bases left between them. The CDR3 sequence: CASSPSRLTTRELFF. The DNA for the CDR3 is TGTGCCAGCAGCCCCTCCAGGCTTACAACCCGGGAGCTGTTTTTT.

This clonotype was recorded many times. The chain combines TRBV19 with TRBJ2-5; D unclear. Trimming removed 2 bases at V and 5 bases at J, with 9 bases between. CDR1 and CDR2 from the germline V gene are LNHDA and SQIVND (reference sequence). This CDR3 spans 13 amino acids. The CDR3 DNA follows: TGTGCCAGTAGTATAAGTCATGTGGAGACCCAGTACTTC. The encoded protein is CASSISHVETQYF.

On this clonotype: A far bigger clonotype differs at one base, so this is likely a read error. The chain recombines TRBV6-9 with TRBJ1-2; TRBD1 matches 7 bases. The CDR3 sequence is 14 residues long. Per germline, CDR1 MNHGY and CDR2 SVAAGI. CDR3 coding DNA: TGTGCCAGCAGTAATTCAGGGGGATCCTATGGCTACACCTTC. It yields the protein CASSNSGGSYGYTF.

This clonotype was recorded at least ten times. V usage is TRBV7-3 and J usage is TRBJ2-5, with a possible D match to TRBD1 (5 bases). Trimming left V 5 bases short and J 4 bases short, with 17 bases between. The CDR3 is made up of 15 amino acids. Germline CDR1 is SGHTA and CDR2 is FQGTGA. This CDR3 reads CASSPRRVQGETQYF. For the CDR3, the DNA is TGTGCCAGCAGCCCCCGTCGAGTGCAGGGAGAGACCCAGTACTTC. Based on the CDR3 plus reference TRBV7-3 and TRBJ2-5, the full variable domain is GAGVSQTPSNKVTEKGKYVELRCDPISGHTALYWYRQSLGQGPEFLIYFQGTGAADDSGLPNDRFFAVRPEGSVSTLKIQRTERGDSAVYLCASSPRRVQGETQYFGPGTRLLVL.

Points on this clonotype: A far larger clone is only one base removed, so a read error is likely. The CDR3, as DNA: TGTGCCAGCAGTTACGGACTCCGTGTGCAGTATTTT. Translation gives CASSYGLRVQYF. J is TRBJ2-3 and V is TRBV6-9, with D tentatively TRBD2 (5 bases). Trimming removed 3 bases at V and 11 bases at J, with 12 bases between. The CDR3 has 12 residues. Germline V gene lookup returns CDR1 MNHGY and CDR2 SVAAGI.